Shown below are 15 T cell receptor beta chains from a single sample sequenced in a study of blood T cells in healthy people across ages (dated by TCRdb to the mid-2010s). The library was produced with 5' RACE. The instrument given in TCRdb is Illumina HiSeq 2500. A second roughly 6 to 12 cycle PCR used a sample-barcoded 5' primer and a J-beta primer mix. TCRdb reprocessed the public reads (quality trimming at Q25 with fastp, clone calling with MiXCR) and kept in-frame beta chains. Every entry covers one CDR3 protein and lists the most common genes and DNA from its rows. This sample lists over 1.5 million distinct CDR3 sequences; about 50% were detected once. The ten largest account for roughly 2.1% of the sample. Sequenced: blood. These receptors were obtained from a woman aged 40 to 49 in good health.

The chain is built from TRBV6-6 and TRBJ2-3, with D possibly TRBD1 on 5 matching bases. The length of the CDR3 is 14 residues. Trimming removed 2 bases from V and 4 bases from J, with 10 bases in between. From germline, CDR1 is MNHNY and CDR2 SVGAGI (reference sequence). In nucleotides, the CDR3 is TGTGCCAGCAGTTACCCTCAGACAGCAGATACGCAGTATTTT. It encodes CASSYPQTADTQYF.

The CDR3 is CASTATGAMEEQYF. CDR3 in DNA: TGTGCCAGCACCGCGACAGGGGCTATGGAAGAGCAGTACTTC. The gene calls are TRBV6-2 or TRBV6-3 and TRBJ2-7, with 8 bases aligning to TRBD1. Germline assignment: CDR1 MNHEY and CDR2 SVGEGT. The CDR3 is made up of 14 amino acids. The ends lost 7 bases at V and 7 bases at J; junction bases unmatched: 12.

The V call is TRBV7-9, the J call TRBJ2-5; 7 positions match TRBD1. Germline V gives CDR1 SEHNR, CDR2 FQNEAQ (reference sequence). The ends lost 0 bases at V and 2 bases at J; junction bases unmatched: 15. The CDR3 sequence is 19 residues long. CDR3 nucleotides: TGTGCCAGCAGCTTAGCCGGACAGGTTGTTGGGTTTAGACAAGAGACCCAGTACTTC. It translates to CASSLAGQVVGFRQETQYF.

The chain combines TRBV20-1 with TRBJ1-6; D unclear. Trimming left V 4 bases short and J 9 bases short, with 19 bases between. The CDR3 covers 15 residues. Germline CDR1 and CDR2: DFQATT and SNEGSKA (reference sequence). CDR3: CSANEPGNLGSPLHF. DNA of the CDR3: TGCAGTGCTAACGAACCGGGTAATTTGGGTTCACCCCTCCACTTT.

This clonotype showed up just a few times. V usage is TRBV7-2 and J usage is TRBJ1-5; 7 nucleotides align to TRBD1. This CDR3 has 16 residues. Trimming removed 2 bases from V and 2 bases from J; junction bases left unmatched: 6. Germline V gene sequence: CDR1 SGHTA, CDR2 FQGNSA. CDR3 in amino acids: CASSLRAGTGNQPQHF. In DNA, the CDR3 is TGTGCCAGCAGCTTAAGGGCCGGGACAGGCAATCAGCCCCAGCATTTT.

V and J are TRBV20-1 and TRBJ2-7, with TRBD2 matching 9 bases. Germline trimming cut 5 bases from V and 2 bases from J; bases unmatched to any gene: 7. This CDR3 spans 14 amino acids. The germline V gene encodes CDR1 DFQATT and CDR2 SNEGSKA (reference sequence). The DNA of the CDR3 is TGCAGTGCTTCCGTCGGGACTAGCCCCTACGAGCAGTACTTC. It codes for CSASVGTSPYEQYF.

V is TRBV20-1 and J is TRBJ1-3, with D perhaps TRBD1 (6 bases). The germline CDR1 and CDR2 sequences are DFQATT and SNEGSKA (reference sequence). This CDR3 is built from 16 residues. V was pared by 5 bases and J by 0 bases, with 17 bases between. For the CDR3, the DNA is TGCAGTGCTCAGCCACCCGACAGGCTCTCTGGAAACACCATATATTTT. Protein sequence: CSAQPPDRLSGNTIYF.

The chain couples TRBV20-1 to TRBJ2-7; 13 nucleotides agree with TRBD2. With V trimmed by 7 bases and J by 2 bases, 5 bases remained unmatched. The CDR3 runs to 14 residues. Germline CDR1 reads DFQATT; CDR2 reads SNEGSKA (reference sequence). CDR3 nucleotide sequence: TGCAGTGTTCGGACTAGCGGGAGTCCCTACGAGCAGTACTTC. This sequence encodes CSVRTSGSPYEQYF.

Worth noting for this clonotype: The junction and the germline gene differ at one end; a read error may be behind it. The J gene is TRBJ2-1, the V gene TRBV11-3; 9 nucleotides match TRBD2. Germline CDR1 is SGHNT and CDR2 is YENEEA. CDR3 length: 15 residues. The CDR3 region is CASSLSGSSYYEQFF. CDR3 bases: TGTGCCAGCAGTCTTAGCGGGAGCTCCTACTATGAGCAGTTCTTC.

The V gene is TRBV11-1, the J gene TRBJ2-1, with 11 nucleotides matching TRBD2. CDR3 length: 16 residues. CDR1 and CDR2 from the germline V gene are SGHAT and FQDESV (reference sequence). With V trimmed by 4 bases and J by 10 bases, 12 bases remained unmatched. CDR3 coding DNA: TGTGCCAGCAGCTCGTCCCTAGCGGGGGGACACGGGGAGCAGTTCTTC. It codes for CASSSSLAGGHGEQFF.

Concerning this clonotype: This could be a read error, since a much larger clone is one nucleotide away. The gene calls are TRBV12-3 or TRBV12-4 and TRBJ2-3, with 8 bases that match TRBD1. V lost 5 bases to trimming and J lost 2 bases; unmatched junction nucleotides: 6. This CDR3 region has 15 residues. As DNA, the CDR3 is TGTGCCAGCAGTCCGGGACAGGAGAACACAGATACGCAGTATTTT. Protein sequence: CASSPGQENTDTQYF.

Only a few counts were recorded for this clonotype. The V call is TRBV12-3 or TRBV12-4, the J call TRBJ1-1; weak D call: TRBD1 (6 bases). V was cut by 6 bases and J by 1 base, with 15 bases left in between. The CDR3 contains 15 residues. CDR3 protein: CASSHGGGANTEAFF. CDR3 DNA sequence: TGTGCCAGCAGCCACGGAGGGGGGGCGAACACTGAAGCTTTCTTT.

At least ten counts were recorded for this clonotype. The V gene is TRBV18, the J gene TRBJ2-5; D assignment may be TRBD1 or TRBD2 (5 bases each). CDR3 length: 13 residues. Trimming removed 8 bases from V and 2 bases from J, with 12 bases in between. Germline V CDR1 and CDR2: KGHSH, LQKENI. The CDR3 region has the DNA TGTGCCAGCAGTACGGGACGGCAAGAGACCCAGTACTTC. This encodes CASSTGRQETQYF. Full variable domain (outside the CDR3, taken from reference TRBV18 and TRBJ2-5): NAGVMQNPRHLVRRRGQEARLRCSPMKGHSHVYWYRQLPEEGLKFMVYLQKENIIDESGMPKERFSAEFPKEGPSILRIQQVVRGDSAAYFCASSTGRQETQYFGPGTRLLVL.

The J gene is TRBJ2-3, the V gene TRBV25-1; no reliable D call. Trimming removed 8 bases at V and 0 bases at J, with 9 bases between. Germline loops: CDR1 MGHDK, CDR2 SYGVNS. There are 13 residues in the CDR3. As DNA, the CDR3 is TGTGCCAGCCTCGGGTATAGCACAGATACGCAGTATTTT. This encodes CASLGYSTDTQYF. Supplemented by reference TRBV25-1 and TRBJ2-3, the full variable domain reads EADIYQTPRYLVIGTGKKITLECSQTMGHDKMYWYQQDPGMELHLIHYSYGVNSTEKGDLSSESTVSRIRTEHFPLTLESARPSHTSQYLCASLGYSTDTQYFGPGTRLTVL.

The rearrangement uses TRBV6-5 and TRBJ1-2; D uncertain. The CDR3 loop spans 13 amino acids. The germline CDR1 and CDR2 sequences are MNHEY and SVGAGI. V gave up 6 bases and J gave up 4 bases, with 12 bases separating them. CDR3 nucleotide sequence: TGTGCCAGCAGACCGTCCTTCGGCTATGGCTACACCTTC. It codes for CASRPSFGYGYTF.